A selection of T cell receptor beta chains follows, all from one sample in a study of cytomegalovirus exposure and HLA in healthy donors. Produced via immunoSEQ multiplex PCR; TCRdb's table is partial and in-frame only. The sample contains 150,000 to 200,000 clones, about 82% of which appear only once. The sequenced material came from PBMCs. The receptors come from a woman between 18 and 29 years old in good health and CMV-seronegative. CDR3s include the opening cysteine and the closing phenylalanine or tryptophan. Each record gives: CDR3 length, V gene, J gene, clone size, D gene, CDR3 protein, CDR3 DNA. D genes are given only for firm matches. Where a row states a size, it is once, few, many or the class of an expanded clone; other rows omit it.

CDR3 length: 14
V gene: TRBV19
J gene: TRBJ2-1
clone size: .
D gene: .
CDR3 protein: CASSIVGSDNEQFF
CDR3 DNA: TGTGCCAGTAGTATAGTGGGGAGTGACAATGAGCAGTTCTTC

CDR3 length: 13
V gene: TRBV5-5
J gene: TRBJ1-1
clone size: .
D gene: .
CDR3 protein: CASSIVPITEAFF
CDR3 DNA: TGTGCCAGCAGCATAGTCCCAATCACTGAAGCTTTCTTT

CDR3 length: 17
V gene: TRBV19
J gene: TRBJ2-7
clone size: .
D gene: .
CDR3 protein: CASSMGPTRQGKYEQYF
CDR3 DNA: TGTGCCAGTAGTATGGGTCCGACGAGGCAGGGGAAATACGAGCAGTACTTC

CDR3 length: 15
V gene: TRBV7-3
J gene: TRBJ2-7
clone size: .
D gene: .
CDR3 protein: CASSLTGGAYEEQYF
CDR3 DNA: TGTGCCAGCAGCTTGACCGGCGGGGCCTACGAAGAGCAGTACTTC

CDR3 length: 12
V gene: TRBV10-3
J gene: TRBJ2-4
clone size: .
D gene: .
CDR3 protein: CAIRDFSWIQYF
CDR3 DNA: TGTGCCATCAGGGACTTTTCATGGATTCAGTACTTC

CDR3 length: 15
V gene: TRBV7-2
J gene: TRBJ2-6
clone size: .
D gene: .
CDR3 protein: CASSMEPSGANVLTF
CDR3 DNA: TGTGCCAGCAGCATGGAGCCCTCTGGGGCCAACGTCCTGACTTTC

CDR3 length: 15
V gene: TRBV6-6
J gene: TRBJ2-7
clone size: once
D gene: .
CDR3 protein: CASRHSTRGPYEQYF
CDR3 DNA: TGTGCCAGCAGACATTCCACCCGTGGGCCATACGAGCAGTACTTC

CDR3 length: 15
V gene: TRBV18
J gene: TRBJ2-1
clone size: .
D gene: TRBD2
CDR3 protein: CASSPSRGGPIEQFF
CDR3 DNA: TGTGCCAGCTCACCATCCCGGGGGGGCCCCATCGAGCAGTTCTTC

CDR3 length: 11
V gene: TRBV6-4
J gene: TRBJ2-1
clone size: many
D gene: .
CDR3 protein: CATGYYNEQFF
CDR3 DNA: TGTGCCACAGGGTATTACAATGAGCAGTTCTTC

CDR3 length: 16
V gene: TRBV18
J gene: TRBJ2-7
clone size: .
D gene: TRBD1
CDR3 protein: CASSQKPPGQGNEQYF
CDR3 DNA: TGTGCCAGCTCACAGAAACCTCCGGGACAGGGAAACGAGCAGTACTTC

CDR3 length: 15
V gene: TRBV30
J gene: TRBJ1-3
clone size: .
D gene: .
CDR3 protein: CAWRSTGLFGNTIYF
CDR3 DNA: TGTGCCTGGAGATCGACAGGTCTATTTGGAAACACCATATATTTT

CDR3 length: 15
V gene: TRBV7-2
J gene: TRBJ1-2
clone size: .
D gene: .
CDR3 protein: CASSLGPSSSYGYTF
CDR3 DNA: TGTGCCAGCAGCTTAGGGCCTAGTAGTAGCTATGGCTACACCTTC

CDR3 length: 17
V gene: TRBV10-3
J gene: TRBJ1-2
clone size: .
D gene: TRBD1
CDR3 protein: CAISESEGQGFLYGYTF
CDR3 DNA: TGTGCCATCAGTGAGTCTGAGGGACAGGGTTTCCTCTATGGCTACACCTTC

CDR3 length: 12
V gene: TRBV29-1
J gene: TRBJ1-1
clone size: .
D gene: TRBD1
CDR3 protein: CSVGRWDREAFF
CDR3 DNA: TGCAGCGTTGGAAGATGGGACAGGGAAGCTTTCTTT

CDR3 length: 12
V gene: TRBV7-9
J gene: TRBJ1-3
clone size: .
D gene: .
CDR3 protein: CASSLGESTIYF
CDR3 DNA: TGTGCCAGCAGCTTAGGAGAGAGCACCATATATTTT

CDR3 length: 13
V gene: TRBV7-6
J gene: TRBJ2-5
clone size: .
D gene: .
CDR3 protein: CASSSTRQETQYF
CDR3 DNA: TGTGCCAGCAGCTCCACGCGCCAAGAGACCCAGTACTTC

CDR3 length: 13
V gene: TRBV27
J gene: TRBJ2-1
clone size: .
D gene: .
CDR3 protein: CASRGAGYNEQFF
CDR3 DNA: TGTGCCAGCAGGGGGGCGGGCTACAATGAGCAGTTCTTC

CDR3 length: 15
V gene: TRBV18
J gene: TRBJ2-2
clone size: .
D gene: .
CDR3 protein: CASSSYQGEAGELFF
CDR3 DNA: TGTGCCAGCTCATCATACCAGGGGGAGGCCGGGGAGCTGTTTTTT

CDR3 length: 13
V gene: TRBV15
J gene: TRBJ1-2
clone size: .
D gene: .
CDR3 protein: CATSKKRTDGYTF
CDR3 DNA: TGTGCCACCAGCAAAAAAAGAACGGATGGCTACACCTTC

CDR3 length: 15
V gene: TRBV10-2
J gene: TRBJ2-2
clone size: .
D gene: TRBD1
CDR3 protein: CASNQQGRYAGELFF
CDR3 DNA: TGCGCCAGCAACCAACAGGGGCGGTATGCCGGGGAGCTGTTTTTT

CDR3 length: 17
V gene: TRBV4-1
J gene: TRBJ1-2
clone size: .
D gene: .
CDR3 protein: CASSQGGGVSGDYGYTF
CDR3 DNA: TGCGCCAGCAGCCAAGGCGGGGGGGTGTCAGGGGACTATGGCTACACCTTC

CDR3 length: 14
V gene: TRBV30
J gene: TRBJ2-2
clone size: .
D gene: .
CDR3 protein: CAWSAQVNTGELFF
CDR3 DNA: TGTGCCTGGAGTGCGCAGGTTAACACCGGGGAGCTGTTTTTT

CDR3 length: 12
V gene: TRBV10-3
J gene: TRBJ1-2
clone size: .
D gene: .
CDR3 protein: CAISDQNYGYTF
CDR3 DNA: TGTGCCATCAGTGACCAAAACTATGGCTACACCTTC

CDR3 length: 15
V gene: TRBV2
J gene: TRBJ2-3
clone size: .
D gene: TRBD2
CDR3 protein: CASSELAGGLDTQYF
CDR3 DNA: TGTGCCAGCAGTGAACTGGCGGGGGGGCTCGATACGCAGTATTTT

CDR3 length: 13
V gene: TRBV6-1
J gene: TRBJ2-7
clone size: few
D gene: TRBD2
CDR3 protein: CASSGDYIYEQYF
CDR3 DNA: TGTGCCAGCAGTGGGGACTACATTTACGAGCAGTACTTC

CDR3 length: 15
V gene: TRBV4-2
J gene: TRBJ2-3
clone size: .
D gene: .
CDR3 protein: CASSLSSLSTDTQYF
CDR3 DNA: TGTGCCAGCAGCCTAAGCTCGCTCAGCACAGATACGCAGTATTTT

CDR3 length: 18
V gene: TRBV18
J gene: TRBJ2-1
clone size: .
D gene: TRBD1
CDR3 protein: CASSPPTGTGGGFNEQFF
CDR3 DNA: TGTGCCAGCTCACCACCGACCGGGACAGGGGGTGGGTTCAATGAGCAGTTCTTC

CDR3 length: 15
V gene: TRBV6-4
J gene: TRBJ1-5
clone size: once
D gene: TRBD1
CDR3 protein: CASSTGVAGNQPQHF
CDR3 DNA: TGTGCCAGCAGTACAGGGGTTGCGGGCAATCAGCCCCAGCATTTT

CDR3 length: 13
V gene: TRBV7-2
J gene: TRBJ1-1
clone size: .
D gene: .
CDR3 protein: CASSPPGSVEAFF
CDR3 DNA: TGTGCCAGCAGCCCCCCGGGTAGCGTTGAAGCTTTCTTT

CDR3 length: 13
V gene: TRBV6-6
J gene: TRBJ2-7
clone size: .
D gene: .
CDR3 protein: CASTDTSFGEQYF
CDR3 DNA: TGTGCCAGCACGGACACTTCCTTTGGCGAGCAGTACTTC

CDR3 length: 18
V gene: TRBV7-9
J gene: TRBJ1-5
clone size: .
D gene: TRBD1
CDR3 protein: CASSRSGTGAGSNQPQHF
CDR3 DNA: TGTGCCAGCAGCCGATCCGGGACAGGGGCCGGTTCCAATCAGCCCCAGCATTTT

CDR3 length: 17
V gene: TRBV12-5
J gene: TRBJ2-2
clone size: .
D gene: TRBD1
CDR3 protein: CASASSAGQGNTGELFF
CDR3 DNA: TGTGCTAGTGCTTCCTCCGCGGGACAGGGGAACACCGGGGAGCTGTTTTTT

CDR3 length: 13
V gene: TRBV11-3
J gene: TRBJ2-1
clone size: .
D gene: .
CDR3 protein: CASSTDRGNEQFF
CDR3 DNA: TGTGCCAGCAGCACCGACCGGGGCAATGAGCAGTTCTTC

CDR3 length: 15
V gene: TRBV27
J gene: TRBJ2-3
clone size: once
D gene: .
CDR3 protein: CASSLDFGGMDTQYF
CDR3 DNA: TGTGCCAGCAGTTTAGATTTCGGGGGTATGGATACGCAGTATTTT

CDR3 length: 14
V gene: TRBV25-1
J gene: TRBJ1-5
clone size: .
D gene: .
CDR3 protein: CASSEGENNQPQHF
CDR3 DNA: TGTGCCAGCAGTGAGGGAGAAAACAATCAGCCCCAGCATTTT

CDR3 length: 15
V gene: TRBV25-1
J gene: TRBJ2-2
clone size: .
D gene: .
CDR3 protein: CASSDLRLSTGELFF
CDR3 DNA: TGTGCCAGCAGTGACCTACGGTTGAGCACCGGGGAGCTGTTTTTT

CDR3 length: 14
V gene: TRBV5-4
J gene: TRBJ1-4
clone size: .
D gene: .
CDR3 protein: CASSLASGGEKLFF
CDR3 DNA: TGTGCCAGCAGCTTGGCATCGGGAGGGGAAAAACTGTTTTTT

CDR3 length: 14
V gene: TRBV15
J gene: TRBJ2-1
clone size: .
D gene: TRBD2
CDR3 protein: CATSRGLEYNEQFF
CDR3 DNA: TGTGCCACCAGCAGGGGACTAGAGTACAATGAGCAGTTCTTC

CDR3 length: 15
V gene: TRBV7-8
J gene: TRBJ1-4
clone size: .
D gene: .
CDR3 protein: CASSRRDLADEKLFF
CDR3 DNA: TGTGCCAGCAGCCGAAGGGATTTAGCGGATGAAAAACTGTTTTTT

CDR3 length: 14
V gene: TRBV2
J gene: TRBJ1-1
clone size: .
D gene: .
CDR3 protein: CASTDSPGWTEAFF
CDR3 DNA: TGTGCCAGTACCGACAGTCCTGGTTGGACTGAAGCTTTCTTT

CDR3 length: 14
V gene: TRBV11-2
J gene: TRBJ2-1
clone size: .
D gene: .
CDR3 protein: CASSAMWAEHEQFF
CDR3 DNA: TGTGCCAGCAGTGCTATGTGGGCTGAACATGAGCAGTTCTTC

CDR3 length: 18
V gene: TRBV7-2
J gene: TRBJ2-3
clone size: .
D gene: .
CDR3 protein: CASSQIRPGHSSTDTQYF
CDR3 DNA: TGTGCCAGCAGCCAGATTAGACCGGGACATAGTAGCACAGATACGCAGTATTTT

CDR3 length: 15
V gene: TRBV28
J gene: TRBJ2-7
clone size: .
D gene: TRBD1
CDR3 protein: CASSSPGQGAYEQYF
CDR3 DNA: TGTGCCAGCAGTTCTCCGGGACAGGGGGCCTACGAGCAGTACTTC

CDR3 length: 16
V gene: TRBV12-2
J gene: TRBJ2-3
clone size: .
D gene: .
CDR3 protein: CASRSITGGRRNTQYF
CDR3 DNA: TGTGCAAGTCGCTCTATCACGGGGGGTAGGAGAAATACGCAGTATTTT

CDR3 length: 16
V gene: TRBV5-6
J gene: TRBJ1-1
clone size: once
D gene: TRBD1
CDR3 protein: CASSYPQGDQNTEAFF
CDR3 DNA: TGTGCCAGCAGCTATCCCCAGGGGGACCAGAACACTGAAGCTTTCTTT

CDR3 length: 16
V gene: TRBV9
J gene: TRBJ1-2
clone size: .
D gene: TRBD1
CDR3 protein: CASSELTDRVRYGYTF
CDR3 DNA: TGTGCCAGCAGCGAATTGACCGACAGGGTACGCTATGGCTACACCTTC

CDR3 length: 16
V gene: TRBV6-1
J gene: TRBJ1-6
clone size: once
D gene: TRBD1
CDR3 protein: CASSELWDREFSPLHF
CDR3 DNA: TGTGCCAGCAGTGAATTGTGGGACAGGGAATTTTCACCCCTCCACTTT

CDR3 length: 16
V gene: TRBV10-3
J gene: TRBJ2-3
clone size: .
D gene: .
CDR3 protein: CAISRSSRTGTDTQYF
CDR3 DNA: TGTGCCATCAGTCGAAGCAGTAGGACTGGCACAGATACGCAGTATTTT

CDR3 length: 19
V gene: TRBV7-9
J gene: TRBJ2-1
clone size: .
D gene: .
CDR3 protein: CASSLGFAGRLAGNNEQFF
CDR3 DNA: TGTGCCAGCAGCTTAGGGTTTGCAGGGCGACTTGCTGGGAACAATGAGCAGTTCTTC

CDR3 length: 14
V gene: TRBV15
J gene: TRBJ2-2
clone size: few
D gene: .
CDR3 protein: CATSRDLRAGELFF
CDR3 DNA: TGTGCCACCAGCAGAGATTTGAGGGCCGGGGAGCTGTTTTTT

CDR3 length: 18
V gene: TRBV19
J gene: TRBJ2-2
clone size: .
D gene: TRBD1
CDR3 protein: CASSIPSGQGRYTGELFF
CDR3 DNA: TGTGCCAGTAGTATACCCTCTGGACAGGGGAGATACACCGGGGAGCTGTTTTTT

CDR3 length: 14
V gene: TRBV5-4
J gene: TRBJ1-1
clone size: .
D gene: .
CDR3 protein: CAATTKFMNTEAFF
CDR3 DNA: TGTGCCGCCACTACCAAATTCATGAACACTGAAGCTTTCTTT

CDR3 length: 14
V gene: TRBV5-1
J gene: TRBJ1-2
clone size: once
D gene: TRBD1
CDR3 protein: CASSTGQGLKGYTF
CDR3 DNA: TGCGCCAGCAGCACGGGACAGGGACTAAAGGGCTACACCTTC

CDR3 length: 15
V gene: TRBV5-1
J gene: TRBJ1-3
clone size: once
D gene: .
CDR3 protein: CASSLDRAEGNTIYF
CDR3 DNA: TGCGCCAGCAGCTTGGACAGGGCGGAAGGAAACACCATATATTTT

CDR3 length: 14
V gene: TRBV5-1
J gene: TRBJ2-7
clone size: .
D gene: TRBD1
CDR3 protein: CASSLERTGFEQYF
CDR3 DNA: TGCGCCAGCAGCTTGGAAAGGACAGGGTTCGAGCAGTACTTC

CDR3 length: 14
V gene: TRBV10-3
J gene: TRBJ2-1
clone size: .
D gene: TRBD1
CDR3 protein: CAISAGQGFDEQFF
CDR3 DNA: TGTGCCATCAGTGCCGGACAGGGTTTCGATGAGCAGTTCTTC